The rows below give T cell receptor beta chains drawn from one sample of a study of T cells in Graves' hyperthyroidism and ophthalmopathy. TCRdb processed the multiplex PCR reads anew with MiXCR; each CDR3 protein has one entry. The data hold approximately 720,000 distinct CDR3 sequences, with under 20% observed a single time. The sequenced sample consisted of blood. The receptor set was obtained from a woman in her forties or fifties with Graves' hyperthyroidism that later progressed to Graves' ophthalmopathy. Both conserved end residues are part of each CDR3. Size is stated for part of the rows, as once, few or many counts, or as a class when the clone is expanded.

TRBV29-1	NA	TRBJ2-6	CSVDSSGGQSSGANVLTF
TRBV7-9	many	TRBJ1-1	CASSNPLDGITEAFF
TRBV27	NA	TRBJ2-3	CASSLGRRAIRDTQYF
TRBV10-3	few	TRBJ2-1	CASRSGGFPNEQFF
TRBV4-1	few	TRBJ2-7	CASSQETSTYEQYF
TRBV15	many	TRBJ2-3	CATSRDLAGGTDTQYF
TRBV20-1	few	TRBJ2-2	CSAPDRASNTGELFF
TRBV12-3/TRBV12-4	NA	TRBJ2-1	CASILSTNNEQFF
TRBV6-1	many	TRBJ1-2	CASRPPGADYGYTF
TRBV20-1	NA	TRBJ1-1	CTTREQANTEAFF
TRBV20-1	few	TRBJ1-1	CSVPDRATEAFF
TRBV4-2	few	TRBJ1-2	CASRPGQQIYGYTF
TRBV3-1	few	TRBJ2-7	CASSQEGGGLREIYEQYF
TRBV7-9	few	TRBJ1-4	CASSGRVDEKLFF
TRBV2	NA	TRBJ1-2	CASTLNSDVIYGYTF
TRBV19	NA	TRBJ2-1	CASRMDRDGEQFF
TRBV20-1	many	TRBJ2-5	CSAALAGERRATQYF
TRBV20-1	NA	TRBJ2-7	CSARDRGGVSYEQYF
TRBV7-3	NA	TRBJ1-2	CASSLRAGDGYTF
TRBV20-1	many	TRBJ2-5	CSARSNGVVVGTQYF
TRBV9	few	TRBJ1-1	CASSPERGDLRAFF
TRBV19	NA	TRBJ1-4	CASMAGIATNEKLFF
TRBV5-5	many	TRBJ2-7	CASSLGWMPYEQYF
TRBV6-1	few	TRBJ1-6	CATTMGQFSYNSPLHF
TRBV12-3/TRBV12-4	few	TRBJ2-1	CASIPGLAYNEQFF
TRBV12-3/TRBV12-4	many	TRBJ1-1	CASSPSGHSTEAFF
TRBV7-9	NA	TRBJ1-2	CASSPTGADDRYYGYTF
TRBV7-9	few	TRBJ2-2	CASIEHFNTGELFF
TRBV20-1	many	TRBJ2-1	CSARVERGGRNEQFF
TRBV3-1	many	TRBJ2-1	CASSLSGTLYNEQFF
TRBV20-1	NA	TRBJ1-3	CSANLGPGNTIYF
TRBV12-3/TRBV12-4	many	TRBJ1-2	CASSLTENYGYTF
TRBV7-9	NA	TRBJ1-5	CASSGGENQPQHF
TRBV12-3/TRBV12-4	few	TRBJ1-5	CASRTGTTPEQPQHF
TRBV5-5	many	TRBJ1-5	CASSSGQGFGNQPQHF
TRBV18	many	TRBJ2-3	CASSRATSGGTDTQYF
TRBV6-2/TRBV6-3	NA	TRBJ2-1	CASSSSGGANNEQFF
TRBV12-3/TRBV12-4	many	TRBJ1-4	CASSLPSTSGNEKLFF